The next 21 T cell receptor beta chains were all read from a single sample in a study of technical replicates of blood from several donors. The repertoire was sequenced with immunoSEQ multiplex PCR; TCRdb's copy has only in-frame clones and lacks some. Of around 67,000 clones listed, 86% were seen once; the top ten hold approximately 5%. The sample consisted of PBMCs. Receptors originate from a human donor in good health. Some clones in this sample may be carry-over from other donors' samples.

The chain's CDR3 is CASSVDLHRETQYF. As DNA, the CDR3 is TGTGCCAGCAGCGTAGATCTCCACCGGGAGACCCAGTACTTC. The V gene is TRBV9, the J gene TRBJ2-5, with D hard to call. V was trimmed by 0 bases and J by 5 bases, leaving 11 bases between them. This CDR3 is built from 14 residues. Germline values: CDR1 SGDLS, CDR2 YYNGEE.

The rearrangement links TRBV5-1 to TRBJ2-3; 7 nucleotides line up with TRBD2. CDR3 length: 14 residues. Trimming cost V 1 base and J 6 bases; bases outside gene matches: 5. CDR1 is SGHRS, CDR2 YFSETQ, per germline. The CDR3 reads CASSLFREADTQYF. The CDR3 nucleotides are TGCGCCAGCAGCTTGTTTCGGGAGGCCGATACGCAGTATTTT.

J is TRBJ2-5 and V is TRBV12-5; the D is unclear. V was shortened by 1 base and J by 2 bases, with 14 bases between the two germline ends. CDR3 size: 16 residues. Germline V lookup: CDR1 LGHNT, CDR2 FRNRAP. This CDR3 is CASGLDLFGEQETQYF. The CDR3 DNA reads as TGTGCTAGTGGTTTGGATCTCTTCGGAGAACAAGAGACCCAGTACTTC.

This chain joins TRBV2 and TRBJ2-1; D not certain. The CDR3 consists of 12 residues. Looked up from germline, CDR1 is SNHLY and CDR2 is FYNNEI. Trimming stripped 2 bases from V and 9 bases from J, with 8 bases between. The CDR3 coding sequence is TGTGCCAGCAGTGAAACGGGTGGTGAGCAGTTCTTC. Translated: CASSETGGEQFF.

The genes are TRBV7-9 and TRBJ2-3, with D maybe TRBD2 (6 bases). With 2 bases removed from V and 4 bases from J, the gap between germline ends came to 13 bases. Germline values: CDR1 SEHNR, CDR2 FQNEAQ (reference sequence). The CDR3 sequence is 15 residues long. The CDR3 bases are TGTGCCAGCAGCTTACCAGCTAGCGCCCCAGATACGCAGTATTTT. Translating it yields CASSLPASAPDTQYF.

The chain employs TRBV5-1 and TRBJ1-2; 10 nucleotides match TRBD1. CDR1 is SGHRS, CDR2 YFSETQ, per germline. The CDR3 has 14 residues. The V gene end was trimmed by 0 bases and the J gene end by 14 bases; junction bases not matched to a gene: 10. The CDR3 spells CASSLEGQGGVWTF. The CDR3 bases are TGCGCCAGCAGCTTGGAAGGACAGGGGGGGGTATGGACCTTC. Full variable domain (outside the CDR3, taken from reference TRBV5-1 and TRBJ1-2): KAGVTQTPRYLIKTRGQQVTLSCSPISGHRSVSWYQQTPGQGLQFLFEYFSETQRNKGNFPGRFSGRQFSNSRSEMNVSTLELGDSALYLCASSLEGQGGVWTFGSGTRLTVV.

This chain joins TRBV7-9 and TRBJ2-7; D unclear. Germline V gene lookup returns CDR1 SEHNR and CDR2 FQNEAQ (reference sequence). V was clipped by 5 bases and J by 6 bases, with 17 bases between them. This CDR3 has 14 residues. The CDR3: CASSPESVSTEQYF. As DNA, the CDR3 is TGTGCCAGCAGCCCTGAGTCGGTCTCCACCGAGCAGTACTTC.

J is TRBJ2-3 and V is TRBV2; TRBD2 is a possible D gene (6 bases). V was clipped by 7 bases and J by 6 bases, with 11 bases between them. The CDR3 totals 12 residues. Germline V gives CDR1 SNHLY, CDR2 FYNNEI. For the CDR3, the DNA is TGTGCCAGCAAGGCTAGCGCCGATACGCAGTATTTT. This gives the protein CASKASADTQYF.

This clone was picked up one time. The CDR3 nucleotides read TGTGCCAGCAGTCCGACTAGCTACAATGAGCAGTTCTTC. This translates into CASSPTSYNEQFF. This chain links TRBV27 with TRBJ2-1, with D perhaps TRBD2 (6 bases). The CDR3 loop spans 13 amino acids. Trimming left V 5 bases short and J 3 bases short, with 8 bases between. CDR1 is MNHEY and CDR2 is SMNVEV in the germline V gene (reference sequence).

The table lists this clone with a count of one. This chain links TRBV6-5 with TRBJ1-6; TRBD1 matches at 7 bases. This CDR3 has 16 residues. Germline values: CDR1 MNHEY, CDR2 SVGAGI. V dropped 0 bases and J dropped 7; count of bases not matched to a gene: 6. The DNA of the CDR3 is TGTGCCAGCAGTTACTCGACGGTCAGGGGGAATTCACCCCTCCACTTT. Protein: CASSYSTVRGNSPLHF.

Here the CDR3 DNA reads TGTGCCAGCAGCCTACAGGGGGGGGGCTACGAGCAGTACTTC. It codes for CASSLQGGGYEQYF. The V gene is TRBV7-3, the J gene TRBJ2-7, with D tentatively TRBD1 (8 bases). There are 14 residues in the CDR3. Germline CDR1 SGHTA, CDR2 FQGTGA. V was trimmed by 5 bases and J by 3 bases, leaving 14 bases between them. Together with reference TRBV7-3 and TRBJ2-7, the CDR3 gives the full variable domain: GAGVSQTPSNKVTEKGKYVELRCDPISGHTALYWYRQSLGQGPEFLIYFQGTGAADDSGLPNDRFFAVRPEGSVSTLKIQRTERGDSAVYLCASSLQGGGYEQYFGPGTRLTVT.

The chain couples TRBV19 to TRBJ1-6; D uncertain. Trimming took 4 bases from V and 10 from J, leaving 14 bases between them. Germline CDR1 reads LNHDA; CDR2 reads SQIVND (reference sequence). The CDR3 is 14 residues long. The CDR3 loop is CASSNNNGQSPLHF. CDR3 coding DNA: TGTGCCAGTAGTAACAACAATGGGCAATCACCCCTCCACTTT. Supplemented by reference TRBV19 and TRBJ1-6, the full variable domain reads DGGITQSPKYLFRKEGQNVTLSCEQNLNHDAMYWYRQDPGQGLRLIYYSQIVNDFQKGDIAEGYSVSREKKESFPLTVTSAQKNPTAFYLCASSNNNGQSPLHFGNGTRLTVT.

This rearrangement joins TRBV7-8 to TRBJ1-2; TRBD1 matches 9 bases. Germline trimming cut 5 bases from V and 4 bases from J; bases unmatched to any gene: 2. The CDR3 sequence is 13 residues long. CDR1 and CDR2 (germline): SGHVS, FQNEAQ. CDR3 in DNA: TGTGCCAGCAGCCCGGGACAGGGCTATGGCTACACCTTC. It encodes CASSPGQGYGYTF.

This chain links TRBV5-6 with TRBJ2-6; perhaps TRBD2 as D (5 bases). Trimming stripped 8 bases from V and 0 bases from J, with 15 bases between. CDR1 and CDR2 from the germline V gene are SGHDT and YYEEEE. The CDR3 has 16 amino acids. The CDR3 nucleotides are TGTGCCAGTCACTTTTCGGGGTTCTCTGGGGCCAACGTCCTGACTTTC. Its protein is CASHFSGFSGANVLTF.

This chain uses TRBV10-2 with TRBJ2-7; possibly TRBD2 for D (5 bases). There are 16 residues in the CDR3. V shed 3 bases and J shed 7 bases, with 22 bases lying between them. Germline V CDR1 and CDR2: WSHSY, SAAADI. The CDR3 region is CASSEWASPVKVEQYF. DNA for the CDR3: TGCGCCAGCAGTGAATGGGCTAGCCCTGTAAAAGTGGAGCAGTACTTC.

The rearrangement joins TRBV15 to TRBJ2-1; tentatively, D is TRBD2 (6 bases). V lost 1 base to trimming and J lost 8 bases, with 6 bases between them. From germline, CDR1 is LNHNV and CDR2 YYDKDF (reference sequence). This CDR3 region has 12 residues. The CDR3: CATSRGGDEQFF. DNA of the CDR3: TGTGCCACCAGCAGAGGCGGGGATGAGCAGTTCTTC.

The J gene is TRBJ1-1, the V gene TRBV6-1; TRBD1 matches at 7 bases. The CDR3 totals 15 residues. Germline V lookup: CDR1 MNHNS, CDR2 SASEGT. The trim removed 8 bases at V and 0 bases at J, leaving 9 bases unmatched. In nucleotides, the CDR3 is TGTGCCAGCTCAGGGGGGAGGCGGATGAACACTGAAGCTTTCTTT. Protein sequence: CASSGGRRMNTEAFF.

This sequence joins TRBV4-2 and TRBJ1-2; D may be TRBD1 (6 bases). Trimming removed 2 bases from V and 4 bases from J, with 14 bases in between. There are 15 residues in the CDR3. Germline V gives CDR1 LGHNA, CDR2 YNFKEQ. CDR3 coding DNA: TGTGCCAGCAGCCAACAAGGACAGTTTTCCTATGGCTACACCTTC. Protein sequence: CASSQQGQFSYGYTF.

V and J are TRBV5-6 and TRBJ2-5; 12 bases line up with TRBD2. CDR1 SGHDT and CDR2 YYEEEE come from the germline V gene. J gave up 6 bases and V 4 bases, and 4 bases lay outside the gene matches. CDR3 size: 14 residues. CDR3 in DNA: TGTGCCAGCAGCGGGACTAGCGGGCGGAAGACCCAGTACTTC. The encoded protein is CASSGTSGRKTQYF.

The CDR3 nucleotides read TGCGCCAGCAGCCAAGTACTCCACAATGAGCAGTTCTTC. This sequence encodes CASSQVLHNEQFF. The chain recombines TRBV4-1 with TRBJ2-1, with D unresolved. V was trimmed by 1 base and J by 5 bases, leaving 6 bases between them. Germline V gives CDR1 MGHRA, CDR2 YSYEKL. The CDR3 spans 13 residues.

The chain couples TRBV4-3 to TRBJ1-4; D gene uncertain. The CDR3 length is 11 residues. Germline CDR1 LGHNA, CDR2 YSLEER. Trimming removed 1 base from V and 10 bases from J, with 4 bases in between. The CDR3: CASSQVRKLFF. DNA for the CDR3: TGCGCCAGCAGCCAAGTTCGAAAACTGTTTTTT.